These 29 T cell receptor beta chains were all obtained from the same sample, sequenced in a study of blood T cell repertoires in COVID-19. TCRdb's copy holds only in-frame clones and misses some; the assay was immunoSEQ multiplex PCR. The table shows 250,000 to 350,000 clones, with about 90% occurring only once. Sequences were obtained from peripheral blood. All receptors derive from a woman between 50 and 59 years old who had recovered from COVID-19.

This chain uses TRBV6-4 with TRBJ2-2, with 8 nucleotides matching TRBD2. V gave up 0 bases and J gave up 6 bases; unmatched junction bases: 6. The CDR3 consists of 16 residues. Germline CDR1 and CDR2: MRHNA and SNTAGT. CDR3 region: CASSDSTGLESGELFF. The DNA for the CDR3 is TGTGCCAGCAGTGACTCGACGGGACTAGAATCCGGGGAGCTGTTTTTT.

V usage is TRBV4-1 and J usage is TRBJ1-4, with 8 positions matching TRBD1. Germline assignment: CDR1 MGHRA and CDR2 YSYEKL. The CDR3 length is 13 residues. The junction had 2 bases not matched to a gene; V was cut back by 0 bases and J by 11 bases. The CDR3 sequence: CASSQDYRGKLFF. The DNA of the CDR3 is TGCGCCAGCAGCCAAGACTACAGGGGGAAACTGTTTTTT.

J is TRBJ1-1 and V is TRBV5-4; D ambiguous. The CDR3 has 15 amino acids. Trimming removed 4 bases at V and 4 bases at J, with 17 bases between. Germline V gene data show CDR1 as SGHNT and CDR2 as YYREEE (reference sequence). The CDR3 region is CASSPAVGVRTEAFF. CDR3 coding DNA: TGTGCCAGCAGCCCCGCAGTCGGGGTTCGCACTGAAGCTTTCTTT. Full variable domain (remainder filled in from reference TRBV5-4 and TRBJ1-1): ETGVTQSPTHLIKTRGQQVTLRCSSQSGHNTVSWYQQALGQGPQFIFQYYREEENGRGNFPPRFSGLQFPNYSSELNVNALELDDSALYLCASSPAVGVRTEAFFGQGTRLTVV.

The chain carries TRBV7-2 and TRBJ1-1; tentative D call: TRBD1 (5 bases). The ends were cut back, 5 bases at V and 4 bases at J, with 14 bases in the middle. CDR3 length: 14 amino acids. Germline CDR1 and CDR2: SGHTA and FQGNSA. CDR3 residues: CASSRLRGGTEAFF. The CDR3 DNA reads TGTGCCAGCAGCAGACTACGGGGGGGCACTGAAGCTTTCTTT.

The chain is built from TRBV11-3 and TRBJ2-5; the D gene is possibly TRBD2 (5 bases). This CDR3 contains 15 residues. Germline CDR1 reads SGHNT; CDR2 reads YENEEA. Trimming took 1 base from V and 2 from J, leaving 11 bases between them. The CDR3 DNA reads as TGTGCCAGCAGCTTAGGGACTTATAAACAAGAGACCCAGTACTTC. This sequence encodes CASSLGTYKQETQYF.

The chain carries TRBV28 and TRBJ2-1; D is perhaps TRBD2 (6 bases). V lost 5 bases to trimming and J lost 7 bases, with 12 bases between them. The germline V gene has CDR1 MDHEN and CDR2 SYDVKM. CDR3 length: 13 amino acids. The CDR3 reads CASSTGLGNEQFF. As DNA, the CDR3 is TGTGCCAGCAGTACGGGACTGGGGAATGAGCAGTTCTTC.

This sequence joins TRBV2 and TRBJ1-1; D is undetermined. Germline V lookup: CDR1 SNHLY, CDR2 FYNNEI. The length of the CDR3 is 11 residues. Trimming shortened V by 6 bases and J by 9 bases, and 11 bases separated the two germline ends. CDR3 bases: TGTGCCAGCAGCTCCAGGTGGCAAGCTTTCTTT. Translating gives CASSSRWQAFF.

The chain employs TRBV25-1 and TRBJ2-7; D may be TRBD1 (5 bases). Between the trimmed V and J ends, which lost 11 bases and 3 bases, there was a span of 17 bases. The CDR3 contains 13 residues. Germline lookup yields CDR1 MGHDK and CDR2 SYGVNS. The chain's CDR3 is CASTDFNLYEQYF. The CDR3 DNA reads TGTGCCTCGACAGACTTCAACCTCTACGAGCAGTACTTC.

The chain recombines TRBV7-9 with TRBJ1-1; no reliable D call. Germline CDR1 is SEHNR and CDR2 is FQNEAQ (reference sequence). Trimming took off 4 bases at V and 11 bases at J, with 11 bases between the two ends. The CDR3 totals 11 residues. The CDR3 coding sequence is TGTGCCAGCAGCTCCCTAATATCCGCTTTCTTT. It is translated as CASSSLISAFF. Variable domain in full (rest from reference TRBV7-9 and TRBJ1-1): DTGVSQNPRHKITKRGQNVTFRCDPISEHNRLYWYRQTLGQGPEFLTYFQNEAQLEKSRLLSDRFSAERPKGSFSTLEIQRTEQGDSAMYLCASSSLISAFFGQGTRLTVV.

The rearrangement joins TRBV4-3 to TRBJ1-1; D is undetermined. The CDR3 is 16 residues long. The V gene's germline CDR1 is LGHNA and CDR2 YSLEER. The V gene lost 1 base and the J gene lost 1 base, with 13 bases spanning the gap. The CDR3 bases are TGCGCCAGCAGCCAAGGGGTTCGAGGAACGAACACTGAAGCTTTCTTT. Its protein product is CASSQGVRGTNTEAFF.

CDR3: CASRPPGNTIYF. The CDR3 DNA sequence: TGTGCCAGTAGACCCCCCGGGAACACCATATATTTT. The rearrangement links TRBV19 to TRBJ1-3; D is uncertain. This CDR3 contains 12 residues. With 6 bases removed from V and 7 bases from J, the gap between germline ends came to 10 bases. CDR1 LNHDA and CDR2 SQIVND come from the germline V gene (reference sequence).

CDR3 DNA: TGTGCCAGCAGCCAATTCCCGGGAGTCCCCGCCGAGCAGTACTTC. Its translation is CASSQFPGVPAEQYF. The rearrangement links TRBV14 to TRBJ2-7; D possibly corresponds to TRBD2 (6 bases). Germline lookup yields CDR1 SGHDN and CDR2 FVKESK. The CDR3 covers 15 residues. V gave up 2 bases and J gave up 6 bases, with 17 bases separating them.

The J gene is TRBJ1-2, the V gene TRBV28; D remains unclear. Per germline, CDR1 MDHEN and CDR2 SYDVKM. This CDR3 contains 13 residues. V lost 3 bases, J lost 8 bases, and 13 bases lay in between. The CDR3 region is CASSFEGPGGYTF. Written as DNA, the CDR3 is TGTGCCAGCAGTTTCGAGGGTCCGGGGGGCTACACCTTC.

Only a few counts were recorded for this clone. The rearrangement links TRBV5-1 to TRBJ1-1; D gene unclear. Germline loops: CDR1 SGHRS, CDR2 YFSETQ. The CDR3 is 13 residues long. Trimming took 5 bases from V and 0 from J, leaving 8 bases between them. The CDR3 sequence is CASSESLNTEAFF. The CDR3 DNA sequence: TGCGCCAGCAGTGAGTCCCTGAACACTGAAGCTTTCTTT.

CDR3 region: CASSELTRDRGTHEQYF. The CDR3 DNA reads as TGTGCCAGCAGTGAATTAACCCGGGACAGGGGAACCCACGAGCAGTACTTC. J is TRBJ2-7 and V is TRBV25-1, with 10 bases matching TRBD1. J lost 5 bases, V lost 1 base, and 11 bases had no gene match. Germline values: CDR1 MGHDK, CDR2 SYGVNS. CDR3 length: 17 residues.

This chain joins TRBV2 and TRBJ1-5, with a tentative D call TRBD1 (5 bases). There are 12 residues in the CDR3. V lost 6 bases, J lost 5 bases, and 8 bases lay in between. CDR1 and CDR2 (germline): SNHLY, FYNNEI. This CDR3 is CASSGGDQPQHF. The CDR3 DNA reads as TGTGCCAGCAGCGGGGGGGATCAGCCCCAGCATTTT.

The rearrangement joins TRBV5-1 to TRBJ2-2; D uncertain. The CDR3 extends over 15 amino acids. V lost 4 bases, J lost 6 bases, and 16 bases lay in between. Germline V gives CDR1 SGHRS, CDR2 YFSETQ. CDR3 sequence: CASSAEPVSAGELFF. The CDR3, as DNA: TGCGCCAGCAGCGCCGAACCCGTGAGCGCCGGGGAGCTGTTTTTT.

The J gene is TRBJ1-1, the V gene TRBV18, with D tentatively TRBD1 (5 bases). Germline loops: CDR1 KGHSH, CDR2 LQKENI. Trimming took off 2 bases at V and 1 base at J, with 14 bases between the two ends. This CDR3 is built from 16 residues. CDR3 amino acids: CASSPIGLGQNTEAFF. CDR3 DNA: TGTGCCAGCTCACCAATCGGTCTGGGGCAGAACACTGAAGCTTTCTTT.

The chain recombines TRBV28 with TRBJ1-5; 7 bases fit TRBD1. The CDR3 loop spans 18 amino acids. V dropped 2 bases and J dropped 6; count of bases not matched to a gene: 16. Per germline, CDR1 MDHEN and CDR2 SYDVKM. The CDR3 nucleotides read TGTGCCAGCAGTTTAACCCATTCTCGGGCAGGGGGAATTCAGCCCCAGCATTTT. This translates into CASSLTHSRAGGIQPQHF.

The chain has TRBV2 and TRBJ1-5; D gene ambiguous. From germline, CDR1 is SNHLY and CDR2 FYNNEI. V lost 5 bases and J lost 0, with 11 bases in between. CDR3 size: 15 residues. The CDR3 loop reads CASSPDGLSNQPQHF. In DNA, the CDR3 is TGTGCCAGCAGTCCTGACGGACTTAGCAATCAGCCCCAGCATTTT.

The genes are TRBV5-1 and TRBJ1-1, with D maybe TRBD1 (6 bases). V was shortened by 0 bases and J by 5 bases, with 17 bases between the two germline ends. Germline CDR1 SGHRS, CDR2 YFSETQ. The CDR3 runs to 16 residues. CDR3 sequence reads: CASSLVGGWGRTEAFF. CDR3 sequence (DNA): TGCGCCAGCAGCTTGGTTGGTGGGTGGGGGCGGACTGAAGCTTTCTTT.

The chain's CDR3 is CASSQETGDTEAFF. In DNA form, the CDR3 reads TGCGCCAGCAGCCAAGAAACAGGGGACACTGAAGCTTTCTTT. The chain carries TRBV4-3 and TRBJ1-1; 7 positions agree with TRBD1. This CDR3 contains 14 residues. V lost 0 bases and J lost 3; bases outside the gene matches: 1. The germline CDR1 and CDR2 sequences are LGHNA and YSLEER.

V gene TRBV7-2 combines with J gene TRBJ2-3, with 10 bases matching TRBD2. The germline V gene has CDR1 SGHTA and CDR2 FQGNSA. The CDR3 is made up of 16 amino acids. The junction had 9 bases not matched to a gene; V was cut back by 5 bases and J by 4 bases. As DNA, the CDR3 is TGTGCCAGCAGCACCTCCTATCTAGCGGGGGCAGATACGCAGTATTTT. Translation: CASSTSYLAGADTQYF.

This clone was counted once. The V gene is TRBV3-1 (or the pseudogene TRBV3-2), the J gene TRBJ2-3; 10 bases map to TRBD2. Per the germline V gene, CDR1 is LGHDT and CDR2 is YNNKEL (reference sequence). The CDR3 contains 16 residues. V lost 5 bases to trimming and J lost 0 bases; unmatched junction nucleotides: 5. The CDR3 spells CASSYLAGASTDTQYF. DNA for the CDR3: TGTGCCAGCAGCTACCTAGCGGGGGCGAGCACAGATACGCAGTATTTT.

This chain uses TRBV7-2 with TRBJ2-1; D is unresolved. V lost 2 bases, J lost 4 bases, and 12 bases lay in between. This CDR3 contains 15 residues. Germline values: CDR1 SGHTA, CDR2 FQGNSA. The DNA of the CDR3 is TGTGCCAGCAGCTTATTTGCGCTGAGATACAATGAGCAGTTCTTC. This encodes CASSLFALRYNEQFF.

This clone was seen a few times. This CDR3 fails to terminate in the conserved phenylalanine or tryptophan, so it likely reflects a read error. Because the CDR3's place on the DNA is in doubt, the DNA is left out and the CDR3 is given as listed by TCRdb. The J gene is TRBJ1-2, the V gene TRBV6-1. The CDR3 spans 10 residues, counting both ends. Germline-derived CDR1 and CDR2 are MNHNS and SASEGT. CDR3 loop: CASSEAFGVT.

V usage is TRBV7-9 and J usage is TRBJ2-5; 7 positions match TRBD1. The ends lost 4 bases at V and 2 bases at J; junction bases unmatched: 10. The CDR3 length is 16 residues. The germline V gene has CDR1 SEHNR and CDR2 FQNEAQ (reference sequence). The CDR3 reads CASSSRQGPLQETQYF. CDR3 coding DNA: TGTGCCAGCAGCTCCCGACAGGGTCCCCTTCAAGAGACCCAGTACTTC.

The CDR3 protein is CASSHYTDTQYF. DNA for the CDR3: TGTGCCAGCAGCCACTACACAGATACGCAGTATTTT. The V gene is TRBV3-1 (or the pseudogene TRBV3-2), the J gene TRBJ2-3; D is ambiguous. The germline V and J ends were trimmed by 3 bases and 2 bases, with 3 bases remaining between them. Germline V gene lookup returns CDR1 LGHDT and CDR2 YNNKEL (reference sequence). This CDR3 is 12 amino acids long.

The rearrangement links TRBV5-1 to TRBJ2-5, with TRBD2 as a possible D gene (6 bases). This CDR3 region has 15 residues. Germline V lookup: CDR1 SGHRS, CDR2 YFSETQ. Trimming shortened V by 1 base and J by 0 bases, and 10 bases separated the two germline ends. CDR3 sequence reads: CASSLLAGNQETQYF. CDR3 in DNA: TGCGCCAGCAGCTTGCTCGCGGGGAACCAAGAGACCCAGTACTTC. The entire variable domain, with the rest obtained from reference TRBV5-1 and TRBJ2-5, is as follows: KAGVTQTPRYLIKTRGQQVTLSCSPISGHRSVSWYQQTPGQGLQFLFEYFSETQRNKGNFPGRFSGRQFSNSRSEMNVSTLELGDSALYLCASSLLAGNQETQYFGPGTRLLVL.